This T cell receptor (beta chain) was identified in a study of human T cells and chemical hapten exposure. Looking at the study overall: Patients received weekly diphenylcyclopropenone doses to the scalp throughout the roughly 26-week study.

Time point given: pre-sensitization, week 0. As to treatment: therapeutic diphenylcyclopropenone sensitization with weekly scalp DPC. Germline CDR1 and CDR2: SGHRS and YFSETQ. CDR3 length: 13 residues. On this clonotype itself: One junction end disagrees with the germline gene, perhaps due to a read error.

TCRdb used MiXCR to reprocess the RACE reads, holding one entry per CDR3 protein. The repertoire holds a few hundred thousand distinct CDR3 sequences, with 7% to 10% as singletons. Sequencing used whole blood, obtained in connection with sensitization to the hapten diphenylcyclopropenone (DPC). The source is a woman aged 40-49 years with alopecia areata. Some clones in this sample may be carry-over from other donors' samples. The genes are TRBV5-1 and TRBJ2-2; unclear D gene. CDR3 residues: CAGSEDSAGELFF. DNA for the CDR3: TGCGCCGGCAGTGAGGATTCAGCCGGGGAGCTGTTTTTT.